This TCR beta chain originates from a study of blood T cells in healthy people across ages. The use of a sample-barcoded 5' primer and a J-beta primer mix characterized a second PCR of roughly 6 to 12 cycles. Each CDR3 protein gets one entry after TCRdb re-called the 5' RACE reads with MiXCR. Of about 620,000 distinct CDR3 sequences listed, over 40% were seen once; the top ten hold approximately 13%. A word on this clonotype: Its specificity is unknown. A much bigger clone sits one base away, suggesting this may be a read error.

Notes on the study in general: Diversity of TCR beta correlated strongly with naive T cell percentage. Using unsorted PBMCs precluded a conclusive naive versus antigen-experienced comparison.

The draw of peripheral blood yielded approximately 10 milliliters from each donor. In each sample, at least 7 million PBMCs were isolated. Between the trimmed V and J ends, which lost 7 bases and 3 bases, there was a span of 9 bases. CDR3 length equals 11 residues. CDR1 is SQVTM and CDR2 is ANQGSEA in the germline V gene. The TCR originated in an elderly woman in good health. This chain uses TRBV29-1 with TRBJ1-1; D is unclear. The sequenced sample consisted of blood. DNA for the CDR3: TGCAGCGCCCGAATGGACACTGAAGCTTTCTTT. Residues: CSARMDTEAFF.